This T cell receptor beta chain comes out of a study of Ad26.COV2.S vaccination and SARS-CoV-2 variants. This clone was detected once. Its cognate antigen is unknown. Other DNA sequences within the sample encode an identical CDR3. Overall study results and limits: Post-vaccination breadth of spike-specific CD8+ and CD4+ T cell responses was reportedly substantial. Spike-specific TCR breadth was greater after Ad26.COV2.S than placebo.

Treatment described: about 20 received Ad26.COV2.S at low or high dose, single or two shots; about 5 received placebo; per-sample allocation not given. All samples were drawn on day 63, counting from the first vaccine or placebo injection. The CDR3 contains 13 residues. The germline V and J ends were trimmed by 4 bases and 0 bases, with 7 bases remaining between them. The germline V gene has CDR1 SGHNT and CDR2 YYREEE (reference sequence). Some clones are missing from TCRdb's copy, which holds only in-frame ones; the method was immunoSEQ multiplex PCR. The table has 350,000 to 500,000 clones, roughly nine tenths seen once.

This TCR was recovered from a person aged 18-60 years who received the Ad26.COV2.S COVID-19 vaccine or a placebo. This chain joins TRBV5-4 and TRBJ1-1, with D possibly being TRBD1 (5 bases). Sequences were derived from peripheral blood, sampled in a trial of Ad26.COV2.S vaccine versus placebo. CDR3 in amino acids: CASSRQLNTEAFF. The CDR3 DNA reads TGTGCCAGCAGCCGACAGTTGAACACTGAAGCTTTCTTT.